The source of this T cell receptor beta chain is a study of PD-1 blockade in classical Hodgkin lymphoma. All the patients suffered relapse after autologous stem cell transplantation, and brentuximab vedotin exposure differed. Magnetic negative selection served to purify CD4+ T cells out of PBMCs that had been thawed. Patients' outcomes at their best amounted to complete response, partial response or progressive disease. For this clone: Its antigen is not known.

Whole-study results and caveats: CD4+ but not CD8+ TCR diversity rose significantly by C4D1. Those patients who began receiving nivolumab less than 1 year after ASCT had lower diversity, and they were excluded. Undefined causes, possibly disease activity or prior therapy, underlie the repertoire differences.

Libraries were prepared by immunoSEQ multiplex PCR; TCRdb keeps only in-frame clonotypes and omits some of them. Among 8,000 to 9,000 clones, about 80% were seen once, and the ten largest hold 9% to 13%. The source was CD4+ T cells from blood, collected at baseline. The origin of this receptor is a human donor with classical Hodgkin lymphoma.

CDR3 sequence: CASSFPGRGTEAFF. The CDR3 DNA is TGTGCCAGCAGTTTCCCGGGACGAGGCACTGAAGCTTTCTTT. This chain links TRBV27 with TRBJ1-1; D perhaps matches TRBD1 (5 bases). From germline, CDR1 is MNHEY and CDR2 SMNVEV (reference sequence). V was trimmed by 3 bases and J by 4 bases, leaving 12 bases between them. This CDR3 is 14 amino acids long.